This TCR beta chain was identified during a study of blood T cell repertoires in COVID-19. Study at large: The United States, Italy and Spain supplied acute and convalescent COVID-19 samples.

As handled by the study authors: Reference gene primer amplification gave estimated nucleated cell counts. This table comes from immunoSEQ multiplex PCR, and its TCRdb copy is limited to in-frame clones, with some not included. That table furnishes V, J and clone size, whereas the DNA furnished D and trimming. Among over 200,000 clones, 88% were seen once, and the ten largest hold around 3.8%. CDR3 length equals 16 residues. The germline gives CDR1 PRHDT, CDR2 FYEKMQ (reference sequence). V lost 5 bases to trimming and J lost 1 base; unmatched junction nucleotides: 7. Participants, about 18 to 90 years old, spanned approximately 26 US areas. Exposed enrollees had met someone with a PCR-confirmed or clinician-diagnosed COVID-19 case at some point within the 2 weeks before study entry.

Sequenced: PBMCs or T cells enriched from blood (not recorded which). The sequence came from a woman aged 25 to 39 who had been exposed to COVID-19. The chain recombines TRBV13 with TRBJ2-3; 9 bases map to TRBD1. In DNA form, the CDR3 reads TGTGCCAGCAGCCGCCCCCGGACAGGGGGCACAGATACGCAGTATTTT. This translates into CASSRPRTGGTDTQYF. The full variable domain, in which reference TRBV13 and TRBJ2-3 provide the parts outside the CDR3, is AAGVIQSPRHLIKEKRETATLKCYPIPRHDTVYWYQQGPGQDPQFLISFYEKMQSDKGSIPDRFSAQQFSDYHSELNMSSLELGDSALYFCASSRPRTGGTDTQYFGPGTRLTVL.